Shown below are 16 T cell receptor beta chains from a single sample sequenced in a study of blood T cell repertoires in COVID-19. Clones were sequenced by immunoSEQ multiplex PCR, and TCRdb holds only the in-frame ones, with some missing. The sample yields 200,000 to 300,000 clones, 70% to 90% seen once. The sample was peripheral blood. Every receptor here comes from a woman in her fifties or sixties with active or convalescent COVID-19.

The J gene is TRBJ1-1, the V gene TRBV19; TRBD1 matches 12 bases. Germline lookup yields CDR1 LNHDA and CDR2 SQIVND (reference sequence). The junction had 8 bases not matched to a gene; V was cut back by 4 bases and J by 8 bases. This CDR3 comprises 15 residues. CDR3: CASSTPGQGAGEAFF. CDR3 DNA sequence: TGTGCCAGTAGTACCCCGGGACAGGGGGCGGGGGAAGCTTTCTTT.

This chain uses TRBV15 with TRBJ2-2, with TRBD1 matching over 9 bases. The junction had 7 bases not matched to a gene; V was cut back by 5 bases and J by 6 bases. The CDR3 consists of 15 residues. Germline V gene lookup returns CDR1 LNHNV and CDR2 YYDKDF (reference sequence). CDR3 in amino acids: CATSYGTGSAGELFF. CDR3 nucleotides: TGTGCCACCAGCTACGGGACAGGGAGTGCCGGGGAGCTGTTTTTT.

The rearrangement uses TRBV12-3 or TRBV12-4 and TRBJ2-5; TRBD2 aligns across 7 bases. Unmatched junction bases numbered 4, after V lost 7 bases and J lost 2 bases. The CDR3 runs to 13 residues. CDR3 DNA: TGTGCCAGCAACCGGGACTATCAAGAGACCCAGTACTTC. Amino acids: CASNRDYQETQYF.

The chain joins TRBV12-3 or TRBV12-4 to TRBJ2-1; perhaps TRBD1 as D (5 bases). The CDR3 length is 13 residues. With 3 bases removed from V and 7 bases from J, the gap between germline ends came to 10 bases. The CDR3 reads CASSFYRGNEQFF. Written as DNA, the CDR3 is TGTGCCAGCAGTTTCTATAGGGGAAATGAGCAGTTCTTC.

This sequence joins TRBV30 and TRBJ1-1, with D maybe TRBD1 (5 bases). The V and J ends lost 3 bases and 2 bases respectively, with 7 bases between them. Germline V gene sequence: CDR1 GTSNPN, CDR2 SVGIG (reference sequence). The CDR3 runs to 12 residues. CDR3 residues: CAWRDTNTEAFF. The CDR3 DNA reads TGTGCCTGGAGGGACACTAACACTGAAGCTTTCTTT.

The chain combines TRBV7-2 with TRBJ2-7, with a weak D call TRBD2 (7 bases). Germline V gene sequence: CDR1 SGHTA, CDR2 FQGNSA. The CDR3 is 17 amino acids. V shed 5 bases and J shed 0 bases, with 20 bases lying between them. Here the CDR3 DNA reads TGTGCCAGCAGCCGCGGCGGGGGCAGGCCACTCTCCTACGAGCAGTACTTC. It yields the protein CASSRGGGRPLSYEQYF.

The chain has TRBV12-3 or TRBV12-4 and TRBJ2-3, with D hard to call. Trimming stripped 2 bases from V and 6 bases from J, with 3 bases between. The length of the CDR3 is 11 residues. The CDR3 DNA reads as TGTGCCAGCAGTTTAACTGATACGCAGTATTTT. Translating gives CASSLTDTQYF.

The rearrangement joins TRBV5-6 to TRBJ2-2; a possible D gene is TRBD1 (6 bases). Germline lookup yields CDR1 SGHDT and CDR2 YYEEEE. V lost 0 bases, J lost 3 bases, and 15 bases lay in between. CDR3 length equals 17 residues. The CDR3 protein is CASSLVGYRADTGELFF. CDR3 DNA sequence: TGTGCCAGCAGCTTGGTAGGCTACAGGGCGGACACCGGGGAGCTGTTTTTT.

This clone appeared a single time. This chain connects TRBV5-1 to TRBJ2-1; no clear D. The V gene's germline CDR1 is SGHRS and CDR2 YFSETQ. CDR3 length: 12 residues. Trimming cost V 0 bases and J 10 bases, with 8 bases left between them. Here the CDR3 DNA reads TGCGCCAGCAGCTTGGAACTACGCGAGCAGTTCTTC. Its protein product is CASSLELREQFF.

V and J are TRBV2 and TRBJ1-1; no definite D call. The CDR3 has 13 residues. CDR1 and CDR2 (germline): SNHLY, FYNNEI. Trimming removed 0 bases at V and 4 bases at J, with 6 bases between. The CDR3 spells CASSEAEFTEAFF. In DNA form, the CDR3 reads TGTGCCAGCAGTGAAGCGGAGTTCACTGAAGCTTTCTTT.

The V gene is TRBV7-2, the J gene TRBJ1-4; TRBD1 is a possible D gene (6 bases). The germline V gene has CDR1 SGHTA and CDR2 FQGNSA. Deletions cut 1 base from V and 4 bases from J, with 7 bases between. The CDR3 length is 14 residues. As DNA, the CDR3 is TGTGCCAGCAGCTTAGGGACAGTTAATGAAAAACTGTTTTTT. Translation gives CASSLGTVNEKLFF. The complete variable domain, with remaining parts taken from reference TRBV7-2 and TRBJ1-4, reads GAGVSQSPSNKVTEKGKDVELRCDPISGHTALYWYRQSLGQGLEFLIYFQGNSAPDKSGLPSDRFSAERTGGSVSTLTIQRTQQEDSAVYLCASSLGTVNEKLFFGSGTQLSVL.

The rearrangement links TRBV7-8 to TRBJ2-1; TRBD2 agrees at 12 bases. The CDR3 covers 18 residues. Trimming removed 5 bases from V and 0 bases from J; junction bases left unmatched: 8. Germline CDR1 and CDR2: SGHVS and FQNEAQ. The DNA of the CDR3 is TGTGCCAGCAGCCTCTACCCGACTAGCGGGGGCTCCTACAATGAGCAGTTCTTC. It translates to CASSLYPTSGGSYNEQFF.

The chain recombines TRBV28 with TRBJ2-7; the D gene is possibly TRBD1 (6 bases). Germline V gene lookup returns CDR1 MDHEN and CDR2 SYDVKM. The CDR3 sequence is 15 residues long. The ends were cut back, 8 bases at V and 0 bases at J, with 17 bases in the middle. CDR3 region: CASGDSGVGSYEQYV. For the CDR3, the DNA is TGTGCCAGCGGAGATTCAGGGGTGGGCTCCTACGAGCAGTACGTC.

The rearrangement joins TRBV4-1 to TRBJ2-1; TRBD2 agrees at 9 bases. The CDR3 has 15 residues. V was clipped by 0 bases and J by 12 bases; unmatched bases: 9. Per the germline V gene, CDR1 is MGHRA and CDR2 is YSYEKL. The CDR3 is CASSQEERSGGMQFF. Written as DNA, the CDR3 is TGCGCCAGCAGCCAAGAAGAACGGAGCGGGGGGATGCAGTTCTTC.

J is TRBJ1-2 and V is TRBV6-5; TRBD1 aligns across 7 bases. Germline CDR1 reads MNHEY; CDR2 reads SVGAGI. V shed 6 bases, J shed 8 bases, and the junction held 9 bases outside the gene matches. The CDR3 is 13 residues long. CDR3 amino acids: CASRRTGASGYTF. Here the CDR3 DNA reads TGTGCCAGCAGACGGACAGGAGCGAGCGGCTACACCTTC.

This clone was observed a handful of times. The V gene is TRBV5-1, the J gene TRBJ1-1, with D uncertain. The V end was cut by 5 bases, the J end by 3 bases, with 11 bases between. CDR1 is SGHRS, CDR2 YFSETQ, per germline. This CDR3 has 13 residues. Here the CDR3 DNA reads TGCGCCAGCAGTGTCGGGGTGGACACTGAAGCTTTCTTT. Amino acid sequence: CASSVGVDTEAFF.